This TCR beta chain was retrieved from a study of blood T cell repertoires in COVID-19 (dated by TCRdb to between 2020 and 2021). Looking at the study overall: Samples covering the acute and convalescent phases of COVID-19 were provided by collaborators in the United States, Italy and Spain. Nearly every sample came with metadata listing a de-identified subject ID, COVID-19 status, age in years and sex. HLA class I and class II types, where available, came from metadata supplied by the sample provider rather than from assay-based typing. Deeply sampled blood TCRbeta repertoires from subjects exposed to, actively infected with, or recovered from COVID-19 were included in the dataset. The prospective study material was composed of cDNA or gDNA derived from T cells, B-cell-depleted T cells, or PBMCs. The repertoires were released in a freely available public database meant as a resource for research on the immune response to SARS-CoV-2. Samples were obtained from the ongoing ImmuneRACE study (first 160 participants) and from over 1,000 subjects provided by 6 global collaborators.

TCRbeta CDR3 regions were amplified from genomic DNA using the immunoSEQ Assay, a bias-controlled multiplex PCR. The published analysis was carried out like this. The number of nucleated cells in each sample was estimated from the amplification of reference gene primers within the assay. Sequence reads were collapsed and filtered to measure the absolute abundance of every unique TCRbeta CDR3 rearrangement. For each sample, productive Simpson clonality was calculated by taking the square root of Simpson's diversity index across productive rearrangements. TCRdb took over this immuneACCESS table, retaining in-frame rearrangements with V and J assigned. Such tables are incomplete; in checked studies, under half of the missing clones stem from an unresolved V gene, and the remainder is unexplained. V and J calls and clone size follow that table, whereas D and trimming were derived from the DNA. This sample gives about 94,000 clones in total; about 83% of them show up just once. The ten largest clones capture over 5.5% of the sample.

In regard to this clone: The clone's antigen remains unknown. Base qualities are missing; no much larger clone stands one base away.

At one collaborating source in Seattle, patients were enrolled during active infection and were followed longitudinally through the course of disease. Each collaborating institution followed its own protocols to collect whole blood in K2EDTA tubes. For TCRbeta analysis, collaborators shipped samples in one of three forms: frozen whole blood, isolated PBMCs, or DNA extracted from either of those sample types. The paper as a whole reports these results and caveats: The amount of clinical and demographic metadata varied by source and participant and was provided uncurated.

Inclusive of the bounding cysteine and phenylalanine, the CDR3 is 16 residues long. This entry keeps only the CDR3 DNA: 48 bases, framed from base 1. Trimming leaves V shorter by 3 bases and J shorter by 5 bases, with the junction holding 7 bases beyond the gene matches. CDR1 is given as SGHTA and CDR2 as FQGTGA, both from the germline V gene. The source is a man between 65 and 85 years old with COVID-19, enrolled during active disease. The sequence is built from TRBV7-3 and TRBJ2-3, and 11 junctional nucleotides match TRBD2. Material for sequencing was peripheral blood. The CDR3 sequence is CASSLLAGGLEDTQYF. Read as DNA, the sequence is TGTGCCAGCAGCTTGTTAGCGGGGGGGCTCGAAGATACGCAGTATTTT.